A selection of T cell receptor beta chains follows, all from one sample in a study of blood T cell repertoires in COVID-19. Sequencing was performed with immunoSEQ multiplex PCR; in TCRdb, only in-frame clones are kept and a portion is missing. The profile covers 20,000 or so clones, with roughly 84% appearing a single time and under 3.5% taken by the ten largest. The sequencing input was peripheral blood. These receptor sequences come from a man aged 40-55 years with acute or convalescent COVID-19. The CDR3 runs from the conserved cysteine through the conserved F or W. Each record gives: clone size, V gene, J gene, D gene, CDR3 protein, CDR3 DNA. A D gene is named only where the DNA matches it firmly. Clone size is not always given. Where it is, it says once, few, many or a class for expanded clones.

size: NA
V: TRBV5-5
J: TRBJ1-1
D: NA
CDR3: CASSSGWQGYTEAFF
DNA: TGTGCCAGCAGCTCGGGGTGGCAGGGGTACACTGAAGCTTTCTTT

size: NA
V: TRBV5-5
J: TRBJ1-1
D: NA
CDR3: CASSLRGTEAFF
DNA: TGTGCCAGCAGCTTGAGGGGAACTGAAGCTTTCTTT

size: NA
V: TRBV11-2
J: TRBJ2-1
D: TRBD2
CDR3: CASYNNLQREISYNEQFF
DNA: TGTGCCAGCTATAACAACCTCCAGCGGGAGATCTCCTACAATGAGCAGTTCTTC

size: NA
V: TRBV7-9
J: TRBJ2-6
D: NA
CDR3: CASSLVISPSGANVLTF
DNA: TGTGCCAGCAGCTTAGTTATCTCTCCCTCTGGGGCCAACGTCCTGACTTTC

size: once
V: TRBV6-2/TRBV6-3
J: TRBJ1-2
D: NA
CDR3: CASSYQTDRSRDYGYTF
DNA: TGTGCCAGCAGTTACCAAACCGACAGGAGCCGGGACTATGGCTACACCTTC

size: NA
V: TRBV5-4
J: TRBJ2-7
D: TRBD2
CDR3: CASSYRTSGGYEQYF
DNA: TGTGCCAGCAGCTACCGTACTAGCGGGGGTTACGAGCAGTACTTC

size: NA
V: TRBV20-1
J: TRBJ2-5
D: NA
CDR3: CSASEASTRQETQYF
DNA: TGCAGTGCTAGTGAGGCCTCAACTAGACAAGAGACCCAGTACTTC

size: few
V: TRBV6-2/TRBV6-3
J: TRBJ2-1
D: NA
CDR3: CASSGSNNEQFF
DNA: TGTGCCAGCAGTGGCAGTAACAATGAGCAGTTCTTC

size: NA
V: TRBV7-9
J: TRBJ2-1
D: TRBD2
CDR3: CASSRSGSGGAQGNEQFF
DNA: TGTGCCAGCAGTCGGAGTGGGAGCGGGGGGGCCCAAGGGAATGAGCAGTTCTTC

size: NA
V: TRBV4-1
J: TRBJ2-7
D: NA
CDR3: CASSQEFMALVEQYF
DNA: TGCGCCAGCAGCCAAGAGTTCATGGCTTTGGTCGAGCAGTACTTC

size: NA
V: TRBV10-3
J: TRBJ1-2
D: TRBD1
CDR3: CAISGQGDYGYTF
DNA: TGTGCCATCAGCGGACAGGGGGACTATGGCTACACCTTC

size: NA
V: TRBV12-5
J: TRBJ2-4
D: NA
CDR3: CASGLSPGENIQYF
DNA: TGTGCTAGTGGTTTGTCCCCAGGGGAAAACATTCAGTACTTC

size: medium-sized
V: TRBV12-5
J: TRBJ1-4
D: NA
CDR3: CASGLVELGRARVTNEKLFF
DNA: TGTGCTAGTGGTTTGGTAGAATTGGGCAGGGCTAGAGTAACTAATGAAAAACTGTTTTTT

size: NA
V: TRBV9
J: TRBJ2-2
D: TRBD2
CDR3: CASSVVPGGTGELFF
DNA: TGTGCCAGCAGCGTAGTCCCGGGGGGCACCGGGGAGCTGTTTTTT

size: NA
V: TRBV28
J: TRBJ1-2
D: NA
CDR3: CASSQGRGYTF
DNA: TGTGCCAGCAGTCAGGGCCGCGGCTACACCTTC

size: NA
V: TRBV9
J: TRBJ2-7
D: TRBD2
CDR3: CASSAGLVLSDEQYF
DNA: TGTGCCAGCAGCGCCGGACTAGTACTAAGTGACGAGCAGTACTTC

size: NA
V: TRBV7-2
J: TRBJ2-1
D: TRBD1
CDR3: CASSTSGTGRNEQFF
DNA: TGTGCCAGCAGCACATCCGGGACAGGGCGGAATGAGCAGTTCTTC

size: NA
V: TRBV20-1
J: TRBJ1-2
D: TRBD1
CDR3: CSASGLGQLLYGYTF
DNA: TGCAGTGCTAGTGGTTTGGGACAGCTTCTATATGGCTACACCTTC

size: NA
V: TRBV11-2
J: TRBJ1-6
D: TRBD1
CDR3: CASGQVQNSPLHF
DNA: TGTGCCAGTGGACAGGTCCAGAATTCACCCCTCCACTTT

size: NA
V: TRBV9
J: TRBJ2-1
D: NA
CDR3: CASSVDRYNEQFF
DNA: TGTGCCAGCAGCGTAGATCGTTACAATGAGCAGTTCTTC

size: NA
V: TRBV30
J: TRBJ2-7
D: NA
CDR3: CAWNVGPLWEQYF
DNA: TGTGCCTGGAATGTGGGGCCCCTCTGGGAGCAGTACTTC

size: once
V: TRBV9
J: TRBJ1-6
D: NA
CDR3: CASSPPGSYNSPLHF
DNA: TGTGCCAGCAGCCCCCCAGGGTCCTATAATTCACCCCTCCACTTT

size: NA
V: TRBV7-9
J: TRBJ1-4
D: TRBD1
CDR3: CASSLVGQANEKLFF
DNA: TGTGCCAGCAGCTTAGTGGGACAGGCTAATGAAAAACTGTTTTTT

size: once
V: TRBV3-1/TRBV3-2
J: TRBJ2-1
D: TRBD2
CDR3: CASSQGPSGIDEQFF
DNA: TGTGCCAGCAGCCAGGGTCCTAGCGGGATAGATGAGCAGTTCTTC

size: few
V: TRBV5-5
J: TRBJ1-5
D: NA
CDR3: CASSSHGGGNQPQHF
DNA: TGTGCCAGCAGCTCCCATGGGGGCGGCAATCAGCCCCAGCATTTT

size: NA
V: TRBV6-5
J: TRBJ1-1
D: TRBD1
CDR3: CASTLQGADTEAFF
DNA: TGTGCCAGTACTCTACAGGGGGCGGACACTGAAGCTTTCTTT

size: few
V: TRBV9
J: TRBJ1-6
D: NA
CDR3: CASSVVPGSGNSPLHF
DNA: TGTGCCAGCAGCGTAGTGCCGGGGAGTGGAAATTCACCCCTCCACTTT

size: once
V: TRBV5-1
J: TRBJ1-1
D: NA
CDR3: CASSRGQSNTEAFF
DNA: TGCGCCAGCAGCCGAGGACAATCGAACACTGAAGCTTTCTTT

size: NA
V: TRBV6-1
J: TRBJ1-2
D: TRBD1
CDR3: CASSEALWSGGDGYTF
DNA: TGTGCCAGCAGTGAAGCGCTCTGGTCAGGGGGCGATGGCTACACCTTC

size: once
V: TRBV5-6
J: TRBJ1-2
D: TRBD1
CDR3: CASTEEGAYGYTF
DNA: TGTGCCAGCACTGAGGAGGGGGCTTATGGCTACACCTTC

size: once
V: TRBV5-4
J: TRBJ1-3
D: NA
CDR3: CASSWRGTSSGNTIYF
DNA: TGTGCCAGCAGCTGGAGGGGTACAAGCTCTGGAAACACCATATATTTT

size: NA
V: TRBV7-7
J: TRBJ1-4
D: NA
CDR3: CASSRTGQPNEKLFF
DNA: TGTGCCAGCAGCCGCACCGGACAGCCAAATGAAAAACTGTTTTTT

size: NA
V: TRBV5-1
J: TRBJ2-3
D: NA
CDR3: CASSLLPDTQYF
DNA: TGCGCCAGCAGCCTCCTCCCAGATACGCAGTATTTT

size: NA
V: TRBV7-7
J: TRBJ1-4
D: NA
CDR3: CASSYGTLGDLDEKLFF
DNA: TGTGCCAGCAGCTATGGGACACTCGGTGATTTAGATGAAAAACTGTTTTTT

size: NA
V: TRBV4-3
J: TRBJ2-5
D: NA
CDR3: CASSQDWTTQETQYF
DNA: TGCGCCAGCAGCCAAGACTGGACAACCCAAGAGACCCAGTACTTC

size: NA
V: TRBV5-1
J: TRBJ2-2
D: TRBD2
CDR3: CASSLGTSVTGELFF
DNA: TGCGCCAGCAGCTTGGGGACTAGCGTGACCGGGGAGCTGTTTTTT

size: once
V: TRBV18
J: TRBJ1-2
D: TRBD1
CDR3: CASSNDREGYTF
DNA: TGTGCCAGCTCAAATGACAGGGAAGGCTACACCTTC

size: NA
V: TRBV5-1
J: TRBJ2-1
D: TRBD2
CDR3: CASRAKPELGLAGAEQFF
DNA: TGCGCCAGCAGGGCTAAACCGGAGCTAGGGCTAGCGGGAGCTGAGCAGTTCTTC

size: NA
V: TRBV12-3/TRBV12-4
J: TRBJ1-2
D: TRBD1
CDR3: CASSSRDRGGYTF
DNA: TGTGCCAGCAGTAGCCGGGACAGGGGCGGCTACACCTTC

size: NA
V: TRBV5-1
J: TRBJ1-2
D: NA
CDR3: CASSSNPDSAFYGYTF
DNA: TGCGCCAGCAGCTCCAACCCCGACTCGGCGTTCTATGGCTACACCTTC

size: NA
V: TRBV6-2/TRBV6-3
J: TRBJ1-5
D: NA
CDR3: CASSYLAQPQHF
DNA: TGTGCCAGCAGTTATTTGGCTCAGCCCCAGCATTTT

size: NA
V: TRBV5-1
J: TRBJ2-7
D: TRBD2
CDR3: CASSWTSGSYEQYF
DNA: TGCGCCAGCAGCTGGACTAGCGGGAGTTACGAGCAGTACTTC

size: NA
V: TRBV19
J: TRBJ2-5
D: NA
CDR3: CASSIEGWETQYF
DNA: TGTGCCAGTAGTATTGAGGGCTGGGAGACCCAGTACTTC

size: NA
V: TRBV2
J: TRBJ1-2
D: NA
CDR3: CASSVNGEGRGGYTF
DNA: TGTGCCAGCAGTGTGAATGGGGAGGGCCGCGGAGGCTACACCTTC

size: NA
V: TRBV27
J: TRBJ2-7
D: NA
CDR3: CASSLAGRLSYEQYF
DNA: TGTGCCAGCAGTCTCGCCGGCAGACTAAGCTACGAGCAGTACTTC

size: NA
V: TRBV11-2
J: TRBJ1-2
D: TRBD1
CDR3: CASSHSTPDRGPPYGYTF
DNA: TGTGCCAGCAGCCACTCAACCCCGGACAGGGGGCCCCCCTATGGCTACACCTTC

size: NA
V: TRBV7-7
J: TRBJ1-4
D: TRBD1
CDR3: CASSLMRGGQGRTNEKLFF
DNA: TGTGCTAGCAGCTTAATGCGTGGGGGACAGGGGAGAACTAATGAAAAACTGTTTTTT

size: NA
V: TRBV6-2/TRBV6-3
J: TRBJ1-5
D: TRBD1
CDR3: CASSTRQGNQPQHF
DNA: TGTGCCAGCAGTACGAGACAGGGGAATCAGCCCCAGCATTTT